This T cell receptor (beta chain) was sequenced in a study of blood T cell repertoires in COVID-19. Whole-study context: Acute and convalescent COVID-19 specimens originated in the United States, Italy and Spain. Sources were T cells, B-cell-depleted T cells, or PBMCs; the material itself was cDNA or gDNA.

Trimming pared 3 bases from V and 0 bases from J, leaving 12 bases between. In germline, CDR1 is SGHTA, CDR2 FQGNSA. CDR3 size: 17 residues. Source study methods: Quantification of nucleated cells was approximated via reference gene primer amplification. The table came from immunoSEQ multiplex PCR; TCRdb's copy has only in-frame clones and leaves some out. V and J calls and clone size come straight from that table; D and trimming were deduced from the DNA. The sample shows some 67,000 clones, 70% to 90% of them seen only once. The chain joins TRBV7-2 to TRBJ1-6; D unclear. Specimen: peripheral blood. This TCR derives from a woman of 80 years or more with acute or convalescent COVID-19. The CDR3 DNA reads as TGTGCCAGCAGCTTGCAACCTCTCAGCTCCTATAATTCACCCCTCCACTTT. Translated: CASSLQPLSSYNSPLHF.